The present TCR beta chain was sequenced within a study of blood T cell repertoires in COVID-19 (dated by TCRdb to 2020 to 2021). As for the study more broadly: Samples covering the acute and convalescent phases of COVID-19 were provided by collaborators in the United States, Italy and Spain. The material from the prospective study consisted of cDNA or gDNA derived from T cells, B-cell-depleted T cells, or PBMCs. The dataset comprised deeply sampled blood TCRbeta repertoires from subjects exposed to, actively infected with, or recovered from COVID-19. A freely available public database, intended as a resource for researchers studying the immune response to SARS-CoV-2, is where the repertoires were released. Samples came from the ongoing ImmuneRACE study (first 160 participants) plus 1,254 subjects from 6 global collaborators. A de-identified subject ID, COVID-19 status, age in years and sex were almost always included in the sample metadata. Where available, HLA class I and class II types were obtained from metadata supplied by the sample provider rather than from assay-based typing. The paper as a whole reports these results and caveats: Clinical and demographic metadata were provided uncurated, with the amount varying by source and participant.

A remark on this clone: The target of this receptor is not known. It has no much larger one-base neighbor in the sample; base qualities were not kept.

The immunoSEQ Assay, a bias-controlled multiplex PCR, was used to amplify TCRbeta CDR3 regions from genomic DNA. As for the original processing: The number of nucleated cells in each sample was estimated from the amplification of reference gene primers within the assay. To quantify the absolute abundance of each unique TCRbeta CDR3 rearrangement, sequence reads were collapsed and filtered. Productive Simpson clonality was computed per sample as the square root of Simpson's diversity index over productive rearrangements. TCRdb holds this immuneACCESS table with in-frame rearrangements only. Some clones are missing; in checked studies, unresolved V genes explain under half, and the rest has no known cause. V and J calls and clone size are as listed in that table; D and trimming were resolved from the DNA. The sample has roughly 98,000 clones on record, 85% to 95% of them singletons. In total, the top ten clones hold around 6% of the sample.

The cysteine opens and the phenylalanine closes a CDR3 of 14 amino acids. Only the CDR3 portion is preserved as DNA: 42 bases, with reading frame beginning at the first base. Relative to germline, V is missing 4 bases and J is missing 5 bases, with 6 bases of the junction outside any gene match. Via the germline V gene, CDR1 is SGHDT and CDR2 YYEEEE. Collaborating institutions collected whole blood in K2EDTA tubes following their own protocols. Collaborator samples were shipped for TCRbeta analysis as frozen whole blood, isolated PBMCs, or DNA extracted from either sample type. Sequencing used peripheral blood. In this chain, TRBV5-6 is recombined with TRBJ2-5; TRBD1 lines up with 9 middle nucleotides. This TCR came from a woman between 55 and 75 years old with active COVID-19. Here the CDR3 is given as CASSGGTGTETQYF. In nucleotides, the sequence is TGTGCCAGCAGCGGGGGGACAGGGACCGAGACCCAGTACTTC.